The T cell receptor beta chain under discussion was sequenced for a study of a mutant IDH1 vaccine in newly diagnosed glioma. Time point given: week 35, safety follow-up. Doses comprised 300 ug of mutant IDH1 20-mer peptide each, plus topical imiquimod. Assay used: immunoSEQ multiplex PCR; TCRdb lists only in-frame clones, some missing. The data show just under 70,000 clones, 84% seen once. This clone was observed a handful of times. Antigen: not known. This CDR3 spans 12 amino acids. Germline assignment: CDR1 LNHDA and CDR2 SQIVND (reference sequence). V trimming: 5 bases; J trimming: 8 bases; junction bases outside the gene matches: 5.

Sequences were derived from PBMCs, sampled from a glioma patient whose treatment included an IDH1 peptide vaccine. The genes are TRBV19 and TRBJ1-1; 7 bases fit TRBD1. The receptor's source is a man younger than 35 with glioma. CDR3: CASSPRDREAFF. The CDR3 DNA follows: TGTGCCAGTAGTCCCCGGGACAGAGAAGCTTTCTTT.